This is a list of T cell receptor beta chains from one sample in a study of CD8 T cells in Susac syndrome. One entry per CDR3 protein, called by TCRdb with MiXCR from the immunoSEQ multiplex PCR reads. The sample shows approximately 83,000 distinct CDR3 sequences, about 94% of them seen only once. Sequencing used CD8+ T cells from PBMCs. These receptors all stem from a human donor with Susac syndrome. The CDR3 runs from the conserved cysteine through the conserved F or W. A D gene is named only where the DNA matches it firmly. Clone size is given for some rows only: seen once, a few or many times, or a class if the clone is expanded.

>TRBV20-1|.|TRBJ1-6|.
CSATGSVSYNSPLHF
TGCAGTGCTACAGGGAGTGTCTCCTATAATTCACCCCTCCACTTT
>TRBV28|.|TRBJ2-3|.
CASEQSDTQYF
TGTGCCAGCGAGCAATCCGATACGCAGTATTTT
>TRBV20-1|.|TRBJ2-1|TRBD2
CSAIKLAGAYNEQFF
TGCAGTGCAATAAAACTAGCGGGGGCCTACAATGAGCAGTTCTTC
>TRBV7-9|.|TRBJ1-4|.
CASSPPGWGRTEKLFF
TGTGCCAGCAGCCCCCCCGGGTGGGGGAGGACGGAAAAACTGTTTTTT
>TRBV19|.|TRBJ2-2|.
CASSIIKTTRGNTGELFF
TGTGCCAGTAGTATAATTAAGACTACCCGAGGTAACACCGGGGAGCTGTTTTTT
>TRBV27|once|TRBJ2-4|.
CASRGALAKNIQYF
TGTGCCAGCAGGGGTGCTCTAGCCAAAAACATTCAGTACTTC
>TRBV2|.|TRBJ2-7|TRBD1
CASRTGRHEQYF
TGTGCCTCACGGACAGGGCGCCACGAGCAGTACTTC
>TRBV9|once|TRBJ2-7|.
CASSVGGSLSYEQYF
TGTGCCAGCAGCGTAGGCGGCTCCCTCTCCTACGAGCAGTACTTC
>TRBV15|.|TRBJ2-3|.
CATSSEPGTDLVWDTQYF
TGTGCCACCAGCAGTGAACCAGGGACGGACCTAGTATGGGATACGCAGTATTTT
>TRBV18|.|TRBJ2-6|.
CASSPESGANVLTF
TGTGCCAGCTCACCGGAGTCTGGGGCCAACGTCCTGACTTTC
>TRBV5-1|.|TRBJ2-1|TRBD2
CASSLWTSGYNEQFF
TGCGCCAGCAGCCTATGGACTAGCGGTTACAATGAGCAGTTCTTC
>TRBV15|.|TRBJ2-1|.
CATSGRANEQFF
TGTGCCACCTCAGGGCGGGCCAATGAGCAGTTCTTC
>TRBV30|.|TRBJ1-1|.
CAWNPGQPSGEAFF
TGTGCCTGGAATCCCGGACAGCCTTCGGGTGAAGCTTTCTTT
>TRBV7-2|.|TRBJ1-2|TRBD1
CASSLTGTDSYGYTF
TGTGCCAGCAGCTTAACAGGGACAGATTCCTATGGCTACACCTTC
>TRBV24-1|.|TRBJ2-1|TRBD2
CATEREGVHEQFF
TGTGCCACCGAACGGGAGGGCGTGCATGAGCAGTTCTTC
>TRBV9|.|TRBJ1-1|.
CASSVRGGSTEAFF
TGTGCCAGCAGCGTACGAGGGGGGAGCACTGAAGCTTTCTTT
>TRBV19|.|TRBJ1-2|TRBD1
CASIPNRGQSGYGYTF
TGTGCCAGTATCCCAAACAGGGGGCAGAGCGGCTATGGCTACACCTTC
>TRBV6-5|.|TRBJ2-1|.
CASSYTLLGNEQFF
TGTGCCAGCAGTTACACCTTACTCGGCAATGAGCAGTTCTTC
>TRBV25-1|.|TRBJ2-5|.
CATNGVMMETQYF
TGTGCCACGAACGGGGTGATGATGGAGACCCAGTACTTC
>TRBV5-4|once|TRBJ1-2|TRBD1
CASSLEGTAYGYTF
TGTGCCAGCAGCTTGGAAGGGACAGCATATGGCTACACCTTC
>TRBV7-9|.|TRBJ2-7|TRBD2
CASSPGLAGVEQYF
TGTGCCAGCAGCCCCGGACTAGCGGGAGTCGAGCAGTACTTC
>TRBV12-3/TRBV12-4|.|TRBJ1-3|.
CASSLEGTFSGNTIYF
TGTGCCAGCAGTTTAGAAGGGACTTTCTCTGGAAACACCATATATTTT
>TRBV11-2|.|TRBJ2-1|.
CASSLATPFRAQSNEQFF
TGTGCCAGCAGCTTAGCTACCCCGTTTCGGGCCCAGTCGAATGAGCAGTTCTTC
>TRBV12-3/TRBV12-4|.|TRBJ2-1|.
CASSSPERDPLHEQFF
TGTGCCAGCAGTTCCCCCGAGAGGGACCCACTCCATGAGCAGTTCTTC
>TRBV7-3|.|TRBJ2-2|.
CASSPSYSGELFF
TGTGCCAGCAGCCCCTCTTATAGCGGGGAGCTGTTTTTT
>TRBV5-6|.|TRBJ2-7|.
CASSGDKADEQYF
TGTGCCAGCAGCGGGGACAAGGCGGACGAGCAGTACTTC
>TRBV2|.|TRBJ2-7|.
CASSDPLFEQYF
TGTGCCAGCAGTGACCCCCTTTTCGAGCAGTACTTC
>TRBV5-4|.|TRBJ2-7|.
CASSQRGTREQYF
TGTGCCAGCAGCCAAAGGGGGACAAGGGAGCAGTACTTC
>TRBV4-2|.|TRBJ2-3|TRBD1
CASSHPGQGLSDTQYF
TGTGCCAGCAGCCATCCGGGACAGGGATTGTCAGATACGCAGTATTTT
>TRBV7-9|.|TRBJ1-2|TRBD1
CASSGGTGGAGYGYTF
TGTGCCAGCAGCGGCGGGACAGGGGGCGCGGGCTATGGCTACACCTTC
>TRBV12-3/TRBV12-4|.|TRBJ1-1|.
CASSLFYTVDQNTEAFF
TGTGCCAGCAGTTTATTCTATACCGTCGACCAGAACACTGAAGCTTTCTTT
>TRBV30|.|TRBJ1-2|.
CAWSVGERDYGYTF
TGTGCCTGGAGTGTAGGGGAGAGAGACTATGGCTACACCTTC
>TRBV9|.|TRBJ1-2|TRBD1
CASSDGGGRGYTF
TGTGCCAGCAGCGACGGAGGGGGCAGGGGCTACACCTTC
>TRBV27|.|TRBJ1-1|.
CASSFRGGTEAFF
TGTGCCAGCAGTTTCCGAGGGGGCACTGAAGCTTTCTTT
>TRBV7-9|.|TRBJ2-1|TRBD2
CASSSVAGGYNEQFF
TGTGCCAGCAGCTCCGTGGCGGGAGGGTACAATGAGCAGTTCTTC
>TRBV9|.|TRBJ2-7|TRBD1
CASSGPGQGTYEQYF
TGTGCCAGCAGCGGCCCGGGACAGGGCACCTACGAGCAGTACTTC
>TRBV11-1|.|TRBJ2-3|.
CASSGMARTDTQYF
TGTGCCAGCAGCGGCATGGCCCGCACAGATACGCAGTATTTT
>TRBV29-1|.|TRBJ2-1|.
CSASSDEQFF
TGCAGCGCCAGTAGCGATGAGCAGTTCTTC